The rows below give T cell receptor beta chains drawn from one sample of a study of blood T cell repertoires in COVID-19. Profiling relied on immunoSEQ multiplex PCR, and the TCRdb table lists in-frame clones only, not all of them. The table has a few hundred thousand clones, 80% to 90% seen once. Sequenced material: PBMCs or T cells enriched from blood (not recorded which). These receptors were taken from a woman aged 18-35 years who had recovered from COVID-19. CDR3s include the opening cysteine and the closing phenylalanine or tryptophan. The D gene is left open where the match is weak. A row's size may be missing; if present it is once, few, many or a size class.

D gene: .
V gene: TRBV19
clone size: .
J gene: TRBJ1-5
CDR3 DNA: TGTGCCAGTAGTGCACTCCGGGAGATTAAACAGCCCCAGCATTTT
CDR3 protein: CASSALREIKQPQHF

D gene: TRBD2
V gene: TRBV5-6
clone size: .
J gene: TRBJ2-7
CDR3 DNA: TGTGCCAGCAACCGCCGAACCGGGACTAGCGTTTCCTACGAGCAGTACTTC
CDR3 protein: CASNRRTGTSVSYEQYF

D gene: .
V gene: TRBV11-2
clone size: .
J gene: TRBJ2-1
CDR3 DNA: TGTGCCAGCAGCTTTCAGGGTTCTGCTGAGCAGTTCTTC
CDR3 protein: CASSFQGSAEQFF

D gene: .
V gene: TRBV4-1
clone size: .
J gene: TRBJ2-1
CDR3 DNA: TGCGCCAGCAGCCAAGAACGGGGTACTCCCTACAATGAGCAGTTCTTC
CDR3 protein: CASSQERGTPYNEQFF

D gene: TRBD1
V gene: TRBV6-1
clone size: .
J gene: TRBJ1-5
CDR3 DNA: TGTGCCAGCAGTGAAGGAACAGGGGAGAGCCAGCCCCAGCATTTT
CDR3 protein: CASSEGTGESQPQHF

D gene: .
V gene: TRBV28
clone size: once
J gene: TRBJ2-3
CDR3 DNA: TGTGCCAGCAGTTTATACGAGGGAGGTACAGATACGCAGTATTTT
CDR3 protein: CASSLYEGGTDTQYF

D gene: .
V gene: TRBV7-9
clone size: .
J gene: TRBJ1-3
CDR3 DNA: TGTGCCAGCAGCTTAATAGGAGGGAAGGGAAACACCATATATTTT
CDR3 protein: CASSLIGGKGNTIYF

D gene: TRBD1
V gene: TRBV5-1
clone size: .
J gene: TRBJ2-3
CDR3 DNA: TGCGCCAGCAGCTGGACCCGGGAAAGGGGGCCCACAGATACGCAGTATTTT
CDR3 protein: CASSWTRERGPTDTQYF

D gene: TRBD2
V gene: TRBV3-1/TRBV3-2
clone size: few
J gene: TRBJ2-3
CDR3 DNA: TGTGCCAGCAGCTTTTTAACGGTTAGCGGGGGGCACACAGATACGCAGTATTTT
CDR3 protein: CASSFLTVSGGHTDTQYF

D gene: .
V gene: TRBV5-6
clone size: once
J gene: TRBJ1-1
CDR3 DNA: TGTGCCAGCAGCCAAGGGGACACTGAAGCTTTCTTT
CDR3 protein: CASSQGDTEAFF

D gene: .
V gene: TRBV6-1
clone size: many
J gene: TRBJ2-7
CDR3 DNA: TGTGCCAGCAGTGAAACCGACAGTAGCTCCTACGAGCAGTACTTC
CDR3 protein: CASSETDSSSYEQYF

D gene: TRBD2
V gene: TRBV9
clone size: .
J gene: TRBJ2-1
CDR3 DNA: TGTGCCAGCGGTCGGGGGGATAGAAATGAGCAGTTCTTC
CDR3 protein: CASGRGDRNEQFF

D gene: .
V gene: TRBV4-2
clone size: once
J gene: TRBJ2-3
CDR3 DNA: TGTGCCAGCAGCCAATTATCTAGGAGCACAGATACGCAGTATTTT
CDR3 protein: CASSQLSRSTDTQYF

D gene: .
V gene: TRBV4-2
clone size: .
J gene: TRBJ1-6
CDR3 DNA: TGTGCCAGCAGCCGGATAGGGGCGATTTATAATTCACCCCTCCACTTT
CDR3 protein: CASSRIGAIYNSPLHF

D gene: .
V gene: TRBV4-1
clone size: .
J gene: TRBJ2-3
CDR3 DNA: TGCGCCAGCAGCCAAGGTTTGAGAGCCCCAGATACGCAGTATTTT
CDR3 protein: CASSQGLRAPDTQYF

D gene: .
V gene: TRBV5-1
clone size: .
J gene: TRBJ1-1
CDR3 DNA: TGCGCCAGCAGCCCCACCGGCGGGACCCTGAACACTGAAGCTTTCTTT
CDR3 protein: CASSPTGGTLNTEAFF

D gene: .
V gene: TRBV6-5
clone size: .
J gene: TRBJ1-5
CDR3 DNA: TGTGCCAGCAGGGGGGGACGGAATCAGCCCCAGCATTTT
CDR3 protein: CASRGGRNQPQHF

D gene: TRBD2
V gene: TRBV7-8
clone size: .
J gene: TRBJ2-1
CDR3 DNA: TGTGCCAGCAGTTCAATTCTAGCGGGAGGTAGGAATGAGCAGTTCTTC
CDR3 protein: CASSSILAGGRNEQFF

D gene: .
V gene: TRBV27
clone size: .
J gene: TRBJ1-5
CDR3 DNA: TGTGCCAGCAGTTTGGAAGGAGGGGTCGTTAATCAGCCCCAGCATTTT
CDR3 protein: CASSLEGGVVNQPQHF

D gene: .
V gene: TRBV14
clone size: .
J gene: TRBJ2-3
CDR3 DNA: TGTGCCAGCAGCCAGATAGATGTTCCAGATACGCAGTATTTT
CDR3 protein: CASSQIDVPDTQYF

D gene: TRBD2
V gene: TRBV24-1
clone size: .
J gene: TRBJ2-1
CDR3 DNA: TGTGCCACCAGTGATAGGACTAGCGGGTCCTACAATGAGCAGTTCTTC
CDR3 protein: CATSDRTSGSYNEQFF

D gene: TRBD2
V gene: TRBV18
clone size: .
J gene: TRBJ2-3
CDR3 DNA: TGTGCCAGCTCACTCCTCGAGCGGGGGATCACAGATACGCAGTATTTT
CDR3 protein: CASSLLERGITDTQYF

D gene: .
V gene: TRBV4-1
clone size: .
J gene: TRBJ1-2
CDR3 DNA: TGCGCCAGCAGGCAGATCGTAGGACAGAGCTACACCTTC
CDR3 protein: CASRQIVGQSYTF

D gene: .
V gene: TRBV29-1
clone size: .
J gene: TRBJ2-2
CDR3 DNA: TGCAGCGTTGAATGGAGCCAGGGTGGAGGGGAGCTGTTTTTT
CDR3 protein: CSVEWSQGGGELFF

D gene: .
V gene: TRBV6-5
clone size: .
J gene: TRBJ2-1
CDR3 DNA: TGTGCCAGCAGTTACTGGGGCAGGGGAGATGAGCAGTTCTTC
CDR3 protein: CASSYWGRGDEQFF

D gene: TRBD1
V gene: TRBV5-1
clone size: .
J gene: TRBJ1-2
CDR3 DNA: TGCGCCAGCAGCTTGGGGACAGGGAAGGGAGATGGCTACACCTTC
CDR3 protein: CASSLGTGKGDGYTF

D gene: TRBD1
V gene: TRBV2
clone size: .
J gene: TRBJ1-4
CDR3 DNA: TGTGCCAGCAGCCCCCCAAACACGGACAGGGGAAGGGAAAAACTGTTTTTT
CDR3 protein: CASSPPNTDRGREKLFF

D gene: TRBD2
V gene: TRBV2
clone size: once
J gene: TRBJ2-7
CDR3 DNA: TGTGCCAGCAGGGGACTAGCGGACTACGAGCAGTACTTC
CDR3 protein: CASRGLADYEQYF

D gene: TRBD1
V gene: TRBV5-1
clone size: few
J gene: TRBJ1-1
CDR3 DNA: TGCGCCAGCAGCTTTCAGGGGGCCGCTGAAGCTTTCTTT
CDR3 protein: CASSFQGAAEAFF

D gene: .
V gene: TRBV12-5
clone size: .
J gene: TRBJ1-5
CDR3 DNA: TGTGCTAGTAGTATCGGGGGACCCAGTCAGCCCCAGCATTTT
CDR3 protein: CASSIGGPSQPQHF

D gene: .
V gene: TRBV19
clone size: few
J gene: TRBJ1-1
CDR3 DNA: TGTGCCACTTCATACAGGGTGAACACTGAAGCTTTCTTT
CDR3 protein: CATSYRVNTEAFF

D gene: .
V gene: TRBV9
clone size: .
J gene: TRBJ2-3
CDR3 DNA: TGTGCCAGCAGCCCAGGACTTCCTCCGGATACGCAGTATTTT
CDR3 protein: CASSPGLPPDTQYF

D gene: .
V gene: TRBV7-9
clone size: .
J gene: TRBJ1-1
CDR3 DNA: TGTGCCAGCAGCGAAAACAGGGTGGCGAACACTGAAGCTTTCTTT
CDR3 protein: CASSENRVANTEAFF

D gene: TRBD1
V gene: TRBV18
clone size: .
J gene: TRBJ2-2
CDR3 DNA: TGTGCCAGCTCACCAGGGACAGTTACTGGTACCGGGGAGCTGTTTTTT
CDR3 protein: CASSPGTVTGTGELFF

D gene: .
V gene: TRBV28
clone size: .
J gene: TRBJ2-2
CDR3 DNA: TGTGCCAGCACCCCCGTGGGGAGTCCGAACACCGGGGAGCTGTTTTTT
CDR3 protein: CASTPVGSPNTGELFF

D gene: .
V gene: TRBV5-6
clone size: .
J gene: TRBJ2-7
CDR3 DNA: TGTGCCAGCAGCTCGGGTCGGGGGATTCTTGACGAGCAGTACTTC
CDR3 protein: CASSSGRGILDEQYF

D gene: TRBD1
V gene: TRBV6-5
clone size: once
J gene: TRBJ1-1
CDR3 DNA: TGTGCCAGCAGCTACCTAGACAGGGGGGACACTGAAGCTTTCTTT
CDR3 protein: CASSYLDRGDTEAFF

D gene: .
V gene: TRBV30
clone size: few
J gene: TRBJ1-6
CDR3 DNA: TGTGCCTGGTCCCCTCCGGGATTGTATAATTCACCCCTCCACTTT
CDR3 protein: CAWSPPGLYNSPLHF

D gene: .
V gene: TRBV10-1
clone size: .
J gene: TRBJ1-3
CDR3 DNA: TGCGCCAGCAGTGAGTCGCCGGACACCGGAAACACCATATATTTT
CDR3 protein: CASSESPDTGNTIYF

D gene: TRBD1
V gene: TRBV5-1
clone size: .
J gene: TRBJ2-7
CDR3 DNA: TGCGCCAGCAGCTTGTTCGGGACAGGGGCTGACGAGCAGTACTTC
CDR3 protein: CASSLFGTGADEQYF

D gene: TRBD1
V gene: TRBV18
clone size: .
J gene: TRBJ2-6
CDR3 DNA: TGTGCCAGCTCACCAGGGACAGGGGGCCCATCTGGGGCCAACGTCCTGACTTTC
CDR3 protein: CASSPGTGGPSGANVLTF

D gene: TRBD1
V gene: TRBV28
clone size: .
J gene: TRBJ2-7
CDR3 DNA: TGTGCCAGCAGGACGACCTGGACAGGGGGCTTTGCCGAGCAGTACTTC
CDR3 protein: CASRTTWTGGFAEQYF

D gene: .
V gene: TRBV2
clone size: .
J gene: TRBJ1-2
CDR3 DNA: TGTGCCAGCAGTGAAGAAGGCAGGGCCTATGGCTACACCTTC
CDR3 protein: CASSEEGRAYGYTF

D gene: TRBD2
V gene: TRBV9
clone size: .
J gene: TRBJ2-3
CDR3 DNA: TGTGCCAGCAGCGCGAACTCGGGACTAAGCACAGATACGCAGTATTTT
CDR3 protein: CASSANSGLSTDTQYF

D gene: TRBD1
V gene: TRBV12-3/TRBV12-4
clone size: once
J gene: TRBJ1-3
CDR3 DNA: TGTGCCAGCAGTGGGACAGTTGGAAACACCATATATTTT
CDR3 protein: CASSGTVGNTIYF

D gene: TRBD1
V gene: TRBV18
clone size: .
J gene: TRBJ1-5
CDR3 DNA: TGTGCCAGCTCACCAGGACAGGGTAGGCAGCCCCAGCATTTT
CDR3 protein: CASSPGQGRQPQHF

D gene: TRBD1
V gene: TRBV6-6
clone size: .
J gene: TRBJ1-2
CDR3 DNA: TGTGCCAGCAGTCCTGGGACAGGGGGCGCGGAGGCCTATGGCTACACCTTC
CDR3 protein: CASSPGTGGAEAYGYTF

D gene: TRBD2
V gene: TRBV7-6
clone size: .
J gene: TRBJ2-7
CDR3 DNA: TGTGCCAGCAGCTTAGCGGGTCTAGCGGATGAGCAGTACTTC
CDR3 protein: CASSLAGLADEQYF

D gene: TRBD2
V gene: TRBV24-1
clone size: .
J gene: TRBJ2-5
CDR3 DNA: TGTGCCACCAGTGACCCGACTAGCGGGGGGGAGGAGACCCAGTACTTC
CDR3 protein: CATSDPTSGGEETQYF

D gene: .
V gene: TRBV19
clone size: .
J gene: TRBJ2-1
CDR3 DNA: TGTGCCAGTAGACGGGAGTCTGGAAACAATGAGCAGTTCTTC
CDR3 protein: CASRRESGNNEQFF

D gene: TRBD1
V gene: TRBV30
clone size: .
J gene: TRBJ1-5
CDR3 DNA: TGTGCCTGGAGTAAGACAGGGGGGGGACAGCCCCAGCATTTT
CDR3 protein: CAWSKTGGGQPQHF

D gene: TRBD1
V gene: TRBV3-1/TRBV3-2
clone size: .
J gene: TRBJ1-2
CDR3 DNA: TGTGCCAGCAGCCAAACAGGGGGAGGAGGTGGCTACACCTTC
CDR3 protein: CASSQTGGGGGYTF

D gene: TRBD2
V gene: TRBV19
clone size: .
J gene: TRBJ2-2
CDR3 DNA: TGTGCCAGTAGTATCGGGGGGGCGGTCACCGGGGAGCTGTTTTTT
CDR3 protein: CASSIGGAVTGELFF

D gene: TRBD2
V gene: TRBV3-1/TRBV3-2
clone size: .
J gene: TRBJ2-2
CDR3 DNA: TGTGCCAGCAGCCCGGAGGGGGAACTAGCGGGGGACTTCACCGGGGAGCTGTTTTTT
CDR3 protein: CASSPEGELAGDFTGELFF

D gene: TRBD1
V gene: TRBV28
clone size: .
J gene: TRBJ1-1
CDR3 DNA: TGTGCCAGCAGTTTTGTAGGGGGCTACACTGAAGCTTTCTTT
CDR3 protein: CASSFVGGYTEAFF